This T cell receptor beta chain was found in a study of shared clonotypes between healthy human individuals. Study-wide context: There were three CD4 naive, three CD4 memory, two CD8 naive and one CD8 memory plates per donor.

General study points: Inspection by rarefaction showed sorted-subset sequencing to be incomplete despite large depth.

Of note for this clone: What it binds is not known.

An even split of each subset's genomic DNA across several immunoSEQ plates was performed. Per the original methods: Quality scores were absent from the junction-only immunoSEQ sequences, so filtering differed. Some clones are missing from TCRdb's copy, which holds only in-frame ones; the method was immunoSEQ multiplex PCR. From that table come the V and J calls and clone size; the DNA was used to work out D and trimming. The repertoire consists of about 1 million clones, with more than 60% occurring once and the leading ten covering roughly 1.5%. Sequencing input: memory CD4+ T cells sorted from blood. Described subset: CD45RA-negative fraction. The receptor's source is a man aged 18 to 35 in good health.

The CDR3 DNA follows: TGTGCCTGGACTGGAGCCGCTAATGAAAAACTGTTTTTT. Translated, it gives CAWTGAANEKLFF. The chain is built from TRBV30 and TRBJ1-4; D not resolved. The ends were cut back, 4 bases at V and 3 bases at J, with 9 bases in the middle. The germline CDR1 and CDR2 sequences are GTSNPN and SVGIG (reference sequence). This CDR3 spans 13 amino acids.